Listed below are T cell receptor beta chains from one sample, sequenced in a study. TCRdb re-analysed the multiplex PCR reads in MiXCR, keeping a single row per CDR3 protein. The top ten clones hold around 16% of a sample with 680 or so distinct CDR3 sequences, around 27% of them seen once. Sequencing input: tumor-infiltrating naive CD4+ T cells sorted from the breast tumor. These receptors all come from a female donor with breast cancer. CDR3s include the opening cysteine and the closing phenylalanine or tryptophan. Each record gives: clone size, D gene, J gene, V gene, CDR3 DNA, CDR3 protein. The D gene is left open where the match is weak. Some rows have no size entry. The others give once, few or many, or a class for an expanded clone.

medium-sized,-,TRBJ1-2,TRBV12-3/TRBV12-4,TGTGCCAGCAGTCTCATAGGAGGAGGCTATGGCTACACCTTC,CASSLIGGGYGYTF
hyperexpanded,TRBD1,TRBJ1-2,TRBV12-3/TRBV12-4,TGTGCCAGCACAACGACAGGGTATGGCTACACCTTC,CASTTTGYGYTF
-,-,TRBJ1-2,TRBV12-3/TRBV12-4,TGTGCCAGCAGTTTGGTGAACTATGGCTACACCTTC,CASSLVNYGYTF
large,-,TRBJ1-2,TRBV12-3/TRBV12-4,TGTGCCAGCAGCCTGGGGCCCAATGGCTACACCTTC,CASSLGPNGYTF
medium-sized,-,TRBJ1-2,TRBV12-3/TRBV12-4,TGTGCCAGCAGCCCCGGTGGGGAGGGTTCTAACTATGGCTACACCTTC,CASSPGGEGSNYGYTF
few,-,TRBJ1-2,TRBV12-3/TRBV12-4,TGTGCCAGCAGTCCGACCTGGAGAGGCTACACCTTC,CASSPTWRGYTF
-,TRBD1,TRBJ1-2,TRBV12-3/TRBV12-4,TGTGCCAGCAGCCCGACCACCTCCGGGACAGAGTATGGCTACACCTTC,CASSPTTSGTEYGYTF
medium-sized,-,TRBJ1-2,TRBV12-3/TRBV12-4,TGTGCCAGCAGCCGTTCTAGGGGCGGCTATGGCTACACCTTC,CASSRSRGGYGYTF
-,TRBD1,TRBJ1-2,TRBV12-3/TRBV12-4,TGCGCCAGCAGTTTAATAAATACAGGGGCTGATGGCTACACCTTC,CASSLINTGADGYTF
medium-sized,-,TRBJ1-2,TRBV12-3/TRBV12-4,TGTGCCAGCAGTTTCCGGCAGGCGAGGGATGGCTACACCTTC,CASSFRQARDGYTF
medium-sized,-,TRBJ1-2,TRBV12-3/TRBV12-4,TGTGCCAGCAGCAGGGAGCATGGCTACACCTTC,CASSREHGYTF
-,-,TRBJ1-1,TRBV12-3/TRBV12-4,TGTGCCAGCAGCCGAGGACAGATGAACACTGAAGCTTTCTTT,CASSRGQMNTEAFF
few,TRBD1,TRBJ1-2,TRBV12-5,TGTGCTTGTGTTAACGACAGGGGCTATGGCTACACCTTC,CACVNDRGYGYTF
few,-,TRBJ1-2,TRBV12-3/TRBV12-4,TGTGCCAGCAGTTACGCCCCACTTCGCCATGGCTACACCTTC,CASSYAPLRHGYTF
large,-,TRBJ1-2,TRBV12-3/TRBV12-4,TGTGCCAGCATTTCGACAGGAAACTATGGCTACACCTTC,CASISTGNYGYTF
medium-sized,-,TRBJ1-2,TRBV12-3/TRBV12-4,TGTGCCAGCAGTTTAGTTCGGCAAAGTATAAGCGGCTACACCTTC,CASSLVRQSISGYTF
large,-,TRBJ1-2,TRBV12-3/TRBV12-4,TGTGCCAGCAGTTTAGCTAGGCGGATCATGGGTCCAGGAACCTATAGCTACACCTTC,CASSLARRIMGPGTYSYTF
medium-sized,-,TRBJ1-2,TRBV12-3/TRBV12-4,TGTGCCAGCAGCACCGGGCCGCCCGAAGGTGGCTACACCTTC,CASSTGPPEGGYTF
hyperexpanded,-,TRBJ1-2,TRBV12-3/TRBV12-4,TGTGCCAGCAGTCAAGCTAACTATGGCTACACCTTC,CASSQANYGYTF
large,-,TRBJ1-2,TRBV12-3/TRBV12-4,TGTGCCAGCAGTTGGACAGCTCGCTATGGCTACACCTTC,CASSWTARYGYTF
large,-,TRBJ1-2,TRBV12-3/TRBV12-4,TGTGCCAGCAATGTTAGGAGGGCAGGCTATGGCTACACCTTC,CASNVRRAGYGYTF
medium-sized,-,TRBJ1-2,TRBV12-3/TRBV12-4,TGTGCCAGCAGTCCCCAGGGGAACTATGGCTACACCTTC,CASSPQGNYGYTF
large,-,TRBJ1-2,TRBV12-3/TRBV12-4,TGTGCCAGCAGTTTATATGCCGGCGGCTACACCTTC,CASSLYAGGYTF